This is a list of T cell receptor beta chains from one sample in a study of shared clonotypes between healthy human individuals. Profiled with immunoSEQ multiplex PCR; TCRdb holds only in-frame clones, not every one. The sample consists of millions of clones, around 96% of them appearing once. Sequencing was done on a sample of naive CD8+ T cells sorted from blood. These receptors all come from a man between 18 and 35 years old in good health. Both conserved end residues are part of each CDR3. Fields, in order: J gene, clone size, V gene, D gene, CDR3 protein, CDR3 DNA. D genes are given only for firm matches. Clone size, where shown, is once, few, many, or a class for clones that have expanded.

TRBJ1-4 | NA | TRBV15 | TRBD1 | CATSFTGTVNEKLFF | TGTGCCACCAGCTTTACCGGGACAGTTAATGAAAAACTGTTTTTT
TRBJ2-7 | NA | TRBV7-9 | NA | CASSPDGHPYEQYF | TGTGCCAGCAGCCCTGACGGACACCCCTACGAGCAGTACTTC
TRBJ2-3 | NA | TRBV7-3 | TRBD2 | CASSPLGGGATDTQYF | TGTGCCAGCAGCCCTCTGGGCGGGGGGGCTACAGATACGCAGTATTTT
TRBJ1-4 | NA | TRBV9 | TRBD1 | CASSLVGGYEKLFF | TGTGCCAGCAGCCTCGTAGGGGGCTATGAAAAACTGTTTTTT
TRBJ1-1 | NA | TRBV30 | TRBD1 | CAWSVPSTGATEAFF | TGTGCCTGGAGTGTACCATCCACAGGGGCCACTGAAGCTTTCTTT
TRBJ2-3 | NA | TRBV7-9 | NA | CASSPMGDTQYF | TGTGCCAGCTCCCCGATGGGGGATACGCAGTATTTT
TRBJ1-1 | NA | TRBV5-1 | NA | CASSLGVFNTEAFF | TGCGCCAGCAGCTTGGGGGTGTTTAACACTGAAGCTTTCTTT
TRBJ1-1 | NA | TRBV27 | TRBD1 | CASSPRRRTGLNTEAFF | TGTGCCAGCAGCCCCAGACGCCGGACAGGCTTAAACACTGAAGCTTTCTTT
TRBJ2-7 | once | TRBV7-9 | NA | CASSSPGPVYEQYF | TGTGCCAGCAGCTCTCCGGGACCTGTCTACGAGCAGTACTTC
TRBJ2-7 | NA | TRBV14 | NA | CASSRVDRPSSSYEQYF | TGTGCCAGCAGCAGAGTTGACAGGCCGTCTAGCTCCTACGAGCAGTACTTC
TRBJ2-7 | NA | TRBV9 | NA | CASSKVGGGGDEQYF | TGTGCCAGCAGCAAAGTCGGGGGAGGAGGCGACGAGCAGTACTTC
TRBJ2-7 | NA | TRBV7-9 | NA | CASSAISYEQYF | TGTGCCAGCAGCGCCATCTCCTACGAGCAGTACTTC
TRBJ2-5 | once | TRBV30 | NA | CAWSLDRYGRQETQYF | TGTGCCTGGAGCCTTGACCGATATGGTCGCCAAGAGACCCAGTACTTC
TRBJ1-1 | NA | TRBV19 | NA | CASTWTGADTEAFF | TGTGCCAGTACCTGGACTGGGGCAGACACTGAAGCTTTCTTT
TRBJ2-3 | NA | TRBV9 | NA | CASSARDDTQYF | TGTGCCAGCAGCGCTCGAGATGATACGCAGTATTTT
TRBJ2-7 | NA | TRBV4-3 | TRBD1 | CASSQVEGAYEQYF | TGCGCCAGCAGCCAAGTTGAGGGGGCGTACGAGCAGTACTTC
TRBJ2-7 | NA | TRBV27 | TRBD2 | CASSLKGLVYEQYF | TGTGCCAGCAGTTTAAAGGGACTAGTGTACGAGCAGTACTTC
TRBJ1-1 | NA | TRBV5-4 | NA | CASSSPQNTEAFF | TGTGCCAGCAGCTCCCCACAGAACACTGAAGCTTTCTTT
TRBJ2-7 | NA | TRBV9 | TRBD2 | CASSTSGDPSYEQYF | TGTGCCAGCAGTACTAGCGGGGACCCCTCCTACGAGCAGTACTTC
TRBJ1-2 | NA | TRBV7-9 | TRBD1 | CASSWSGQGTSYTF | TGTGCCAGCAGCTGGTCGGGACAGGGCACAAGCTACACCTTC